One sample yielded the 26 T cell receptor beta chains listed below, sequenced in a study of technical replicates of blood from a few donors. TCRdb keeps only in-frame clones here, not all; method: immunoSEQ multiplex PCR. The sample includes 70,000 to 85,000 clones, roughly 97% of them seen just once. The material sequenced was T cells isolated from PBMCs. The receptors derive from a human donor in good health.

This chain connects TRBV4-1 to TRBJ2-1; 10 bases align to TRBD2. The germline V gene encodes CDR1 MGHRA and CDR2 YSYEKL. The CDR3 extends over 20 amino acids. J gave up 0 bases and V 4 bases, and 15 bases lay outside the gene matches. The CDR3 reads CASSPHRLAGRPNSYNEQFF. As DNA, the CDR3 is TGCGCCAGCAGCCCCCACCGACTAGCGGGCCGACCCAACTCCTACAATGAGCAGTTCTTC.

Only one count was recorded for this clone. The V and J genes are TRBV6-4 and TRBJ2-2, with TRBD2 identical over 10 bases. CDR3 length: 16 residues. Trimming at V came to 2 bases and at J to 6 bases, leaving 6 bases not matched to a gene. Germline-derived CDR1 and CDR2 are MRHNA and SNTAGT. The CDR3 region is CASSDQAGGRSGELFF. CDR3 nucleotide sequence: TGTGCCAGCAGTGACCAAGCGGGGGGGCGTTCCGGGGAGCTGTTTTTT.

The chain has TRBV23-1 and TRBJ1-5, with D possibly TRBD1 on 6 matching bases. TRBV23-1 is noted as an ORF with a role that remains uncertain. The CDR3 runs 16 residues. Trimming left V 2 bases short and J 0 bases short, with 11 bases between. CDR3 nucleotides: TGCGCCAGCAGTCAAAGGTCGGGACATAGCAATCAGCCCCAGCATTTT. The encoded protein is CASSQRSGHSNQPQHF.

Here the CDR3 DNA reads TGTGCCAGCAGCCAAGTCTACACTGAAGCTTTCTTT. It yields the protein CASSQVYTEAFF. This chain links TRBV14 with TRBJ1-1; no reliable D call. The CDR3 covers 12 residues. Trimming cost V 1 base and J 3 bases, with 3 bases left between them. The V gene's germline CDR1 is SGHDN and CDR2 FVKESK.

This chain uses TRBV9 with TRBJ2-2, with 16 bases matching TRBD2. Losses at the gene ends were 4 bases for V and 6 bases for J; bases not matched to a gene: 6. This CDR3 region has 17 residues. Germline V lookup: CDR1 SGDLS, CDR2 YYNGEE. CDR3 residues: CASSPGLAGGLAGELFF. The DNA for the CDR3 is TGTGCCAGCAGCCCGGGACTAGCGGGAGGGCTGGCCGGGGAGCTGTTTTTT.

The chain combines TRBV19 with TRBJ2-2; D is possibly TRBD2 (5 bases). Per germline, CDR1 LNHDA and CDR2 SQIVND (reference sequence). Trimming cost V 0 bases and J 3 bases, with 5 bases left between them. The CDR3 has 14 amino acids. The CDR3 coding sequence is TGTGCCAGTAGTATAGAGGGAGACACCGGGGAGCTGTTTTTT. Translation gives CASSIEGDTGELFF.

V is TRBV7-3 and J is TRBJ2-1, with TRBD2 as a possible D gene (6 bases). There are 14 residues in the CDR3. Trimming shortened V by 5 bases and J by 7 bases, and 15 bases separated the two germline ends. Germline V CDR1 and CDR2: SGHTA, FQGTGA. In nucleotides, the CDR3 is TGTGCCAGCAGCCCTCCGGGACTCGGGAATGAGCAGTTCTTC. Translated, it gives CASSPPGLGNEQFF.

CDR3 sequence: CASSDRQGDEQFF. The CDR3 nucleotides read TGTGCCAGTAGTGATCGACAGGGCGATGAGCAGTTCTTC. V usage is TRBV19 and J usage is TRBJ2-1; 7 bases line up with TRBD1. Germline values: CDR1 LNHDA, CDR2 SQIVND (reference sequence). Germline trimming cut 5 bases from V and 8 bases from J; bases unmatched to any gene: 6. This CDR3 is 13 amino acids long.

This chain connects TRBV6-5 to TRBJ1-2; 9 bases line up with TRBD1. From germline, CDR1 is MNHEY and CDR2 SVGAGI. CDR3 size: 14 residues. V shed 6 bases and J 6 bases; nucleotides not matched to a gene: 8. As DNA, the CDR3 is TGTGCCAGCAGGCCCGGGACAGGGACCCATGGCTACACCTTC. Encoded protein: CASRPGTGTHGYTF.

This clone has just a few counts. The chain couples TRBV4-1 to TRBJ2-7; 7 nucleotides line up with TRBD2. Germline V gene sequence: CDR1 MGHRA, CDR2 YSYEKL. This CDR3 has 16 residues. The V segment lost 4 bases and the J segment 2 bases; nucleotides outside the gene matches: 11. The CDR3 coding sequence is TGCGCCAGCAGCCTCCAGAAGAGCGGGAACCCCTACGAGCAGTACTTC. Its translation: CASSLQKSGNPYEQYF.

The rearrangement links TRBV29-1 to TRBJ2-7; 8 bases agree with TRBD1. CDR3 size: 15 residues. J lost 0 bases, V lost 4 bases, and 8 bases had no gene match. Germline V gene sequence: CDR1 SQVTM, CDR2 ANQGSEA. The CDR3 region has the DNA TGCAGCGTTGTTACACAAGGACAGGGCTCCTACGAGCAGTACTTC. Amino acids: CSVVTQGQGSYEQYF.

The rearrangement uses TRBV6-1 and TRBJ2-5; unclear D gene. Germline CDR1 MNHNS, CDR2 SASEGT. This CDR3 spans 13 amino acids. V lost 4 bases and J 4 bases, leaving 10 bases between the germline ends. In DNA, the CDR3 is TGTGCCAGCAGTGTAAGACCGGGAGAGACCCAGTACTTC. Amino acids: CASSVRPGETQYF.

This clone was seen once. The chain combines TRBV19 with TRBJ2-2; the D gene is possibly TRBD2 (5 bases). CDR3 length: 10 amino acids. The V end was cut by 10 bases, the J end by 7 bases, with 7 bases between. Per the germline V gene, CDR1 is LNHDA and CDR2 is SQIVND (reference sequence). This chain's CDR3 is CATGNGELFF. CDR3 bases: TGTGCCACCGGGAACGGGGAGCTGTTTTTT.

The chain couples TRBV5-4 to TRBJ1-1; perhaps TRBD1 as D (6 bases). The V gene's germline CDR1 is SGHNT and CDR2 YYREEE (reference sequence). The CDR3 covers 16 residues. Trimming took 0 bases from V and 8 from J, leaving 20 bases between them. The DNA of the CDR3 is TGTGCCAGCAGCTTGGCCGGCAGACAAGGGGGTAGGGAAGCTTTCTTT. Protein: CASSLAGRQGGREAFF.

This rearrangement joins TRBV7-2 to TRBJ2-1; 12 nucleotides match TRBD2. The junction had 7 bases not matched to a gene; V was cut back by 1 base and J by 6 bases. The CDR3 covers 17 residues. Looked up from germline, CDR1 is SGHTA and CDR2 is FQGNSA. This chain's CDR3 is CASSLGTSGGRTNEQFF. The CDR3 DNA is TGTGCCAGCAGCTTAGGTACTAGCGGGGGGCGTACCAATGAGCAGTTCTTC.

The chain uses TRBV19 and TRBJ2-2, with D perhaps TRBD2 (6 bases). Germline values: CDR1 LNHDA, CDR2 SQIVND (reference sequence). V lost 4 bases, J lost 6 bases, and 18 bases lay in between. The CDR3 consists of 16 residues. The CDR3 region has the DNA TGTGCCAGTAGTACGGGGACTTCAACCTGGGCCGGGGAGCTGTTTTTT. Translated, it gives CASSTGTSTWAGELFF.

The chain has TRBV12-5 and TRBJ1-1; weak D call: TRBD1 (6 bases). Germline-derived CDR1 and CDR2 are LGHNT and FRNRAP. This CDR3 region has 14 residues. V was clipped by 4 bases and J by 0 bases, with 9 bases between them. DNA for the CDR3: TGTGCTAGTGGTTCTACAGGGATGAACACTGAAGCTTTCTTT. Translation gives CASGSTGMNTEAFF.

The rearrangement uses TRBV29-1 and TRBJ1-1; D is possibly TRBD1 (5 bases). V was cut by 2 bases and J by 3 bases, with 13 bases left in between. Germline lookup yields CDR1 SQVTM and CDR2 ANQGSEA. The CDR3 consists of 14 residues. CDR3 region: CSVENSGPHTEAFF. The CDR3 DNA sequence: TGCAGCGTTGAAAATTCAGGGCCCCACACTGAAGCTTTCTTT.

The V and J genes are TRBV28 and TRBJ1-1, with D unresolved. V was shortened by 7 bases and J by 3 bases, with 9 bases between the two germline ends. The CDR3 totals 12 residues. The germline V gene has CDR1 MDHEN and CDR2 SYDVKM. Here the CDR3 reads CASKSGDTEAFF. In DNA, the CDR3 is TGTGCCAGCAAAAGCGGAGACACTGAAGCTTTCTTT.

The sample holds one count of this clone. V is TRBV6-5 and J is TRBJ2-2; 10 bases align to TRBD2. V dropped 4 bases and J dropped 6; count of bases not matched to a gene: 5. The CDR3 loop spans 15 amino acids. Germline values: CDR1 MNHEY, CDR2 SVGAGI. The CDR3 loop is CASSLPTSGSGELFF. The CDR3 bases are TGTGCCAGCAGTTTGCCGACTAGCGGGTCCGGGGAGCTGTTTTTT.

The rearrangement uses TRBV2 and TRBJ2-1; 11 bases are a match to TRBD2. Germline values: CDR1 SNHLY, CDR2 FYNNEI. The CDR3 extends over 14 amino acids. J gave up 6 bases and V 6 bases, and 4 bases lay outside the gene matches. CDR3 residues: CASRLAGGGNEQFF. Here the CDR3 DNA reads TGTGCCAGCAGGCTAGCGGGGGGTGGCAATGAGCAGTTCTTC.

The V gene is TRBV4-2, the J gene TRBJ2-5, with a tentative D call TRBD2 (5 bases). This CDR3 has 16 residues. From germline, CDR1 is LGHNA and CDR2 YNFKEQ. Trimming took 4 bases from V and 7 from J, leaving 22 bases between them. The CDR3 DNA follows: TGTGCCAGCAGCCGGGGAGTCGCGCAAAACTTCGGGACCCAGTACTTC. It yields the protein CASSRGVAQNFGTQYF.

The CDR3 DNA is TGTGCCAGCATAGCGTCCGGAGGTGGAACTAATGAAAAACTGTTTTTT. Its protein product is CASIASGGGTNEKLFF. The chain links TRBV2 to TRBJ1-4; D call uncertain. Per the germline V gene, CDR1 is SNHLY and CDR2 is FYNNEI. The V end lost 7 bases, the J end lost 1 base, and 16 bases lay between the germline ends. The CDR3 is 16 residues long.

CDR3 DNA: TGTGCCAGCAGTCCTACAGTTAGAGACACTGAAGCTTTCTTT. Its protein product is CASSPTVRDTEAFF. The genes are TRBV2 and TRBJ1-1; D unresolved. Trimming shortened V by 5 bases and J by 3 bases, and 13 bases separated the two germline ends. The CDR3 is 14 amino acids. Looked up from germline, CDR1 is SNHLY and CDR2 is FYNNEI.

This sequence joins TRBV10-2 and TRBJ2-3, with 12 bases lining up with TRBD2. After removal of 3 bases from V and 6 bases from J, the junction contained 4 bases not matched to a gene. The V gene's germline CDR1 is WSHSY and CDR2 SAAADI. The CDR3 is 15 residues long. This CDR3 is CASSDNTSGGDTQYF. The CDR3 bases are TGCGCCAGCAGTGACAACACTAGCGGGGGGGATACGCAGTATTTT.

V and J are TRBV2 and TRBJ1-5; TRBD1 might be the D (5 bases). This CDR3 has 18 residues. Germline CDR1 and CDR2: SNHLY and FYNNEI. Trimming took off 5 bases at V and 4 bases at J, with 24 bases between the two ends. CDR3 in DNA: TGTGCCAGCAGTTGGGGGGTAGGGGAGTACCACCCGAATCAGCCCCAGCATTTT. Encoded protein: CASSWGVGEYHPNQPQHF.